The 10 T cell receptor beta chains below all came from one sample that was sequenced in a study of metastatic and nonmetastatic thyroid tumors. There were no patients who had received any treatment before thyroid surgery. TCRdb re-called clones from the PCR reads using MiXCR. Among approximately 9,000 clones listed, 35% to 40% were seen once. The sequencing input was tumor tissue. These receptors originate from a female donor with papillary thyroid cancer or a benign thyroid nodule (not recorded which). Some clones in this sample may be carry-over from other donors' samples.

This chain uses TRBV30 with TRBJ1-2; D ambiguous. CDR3 length: 13 amino acids. V was trimmed by 2 bases and J by 4 bases, leaving 11 bases between them. Germline lookup yields CDR1 GTSNPN and CDR2 SVGIG (reference sequence). DNA for the CDR3: TGTGCCTGGAGTAAGCGGGCCCTCTATGGCTACACCTTC. It translates to CAWSKRALYGYTF.

This clone was found many times. The chain employs TRBV11-2 and TRBJ2-4; TRBD1 matches at 9 bases. With 5 bases clipped from V and 1 base from J, the junction kept 9 bases outside the gene matches. The CDR3 totals 17 residues. Germline V CDR1 and CDR2: SGHAT, FQNNGV. In DNA, the CDR3 is TGTGCCAGCAGCCTTGGACAGGGGAGGAGGGCCAAAAACATTCAGTACTTC. It specifies CASSLGQGRRAKNIQYF.

The count of this clone is one. The J gene is TRBJ2-5, the V gene TRBV5-7; D ambiguous. TRBV5-7 is classed as an ORF, of uncertain function. Trimming took off 2 bases at V and 4 bases at J, with 9 bases between the two ends. The CDR3 runs 13 residues. CDR3: CASSLYFTETQYF. CDR3 DNA: TGTGCCAGCAGCTTATACTTTACAGAGACCCAGTACTTC.

The gene calls are TRBV3-1 and TRBJ2-7; D unresolved. In germline, CDR1 is LGHDT, CDR2 YNNKEL (reference sequence). The CDR3 has 12 residues. Trimming shortened V by 4 bases and J by 7 bases, and 11 bases separated the two germline ends. The CDR3 region is CASSRPGREQYF. CDR3 bases: TGTGCCAGCAGCCGTCCGGGTCGGGAGCAGTACTTC.

By share, this clone counts as medium-sized. The rearrangement uses TRBV9 and TRBJ2-3; D is unclear. Germline V CDR1 and CDR2: SGDLS, YYNGEE. This CDR3 is built from 14 residues. Trimming took off 2 bases at V and 6 bases at J, with 13 bases between the two ends. DNA of the CDR3: TGTGCCAGCAGCGTTGCAGGTCACGGGGATACGCAGTATTTT. Translation gives CASSVAGHGDTQYF.

The chain has TRBV19 and TRBJ2-7; possibly TRBD1 or TRBD2 for D (5 bases each). The CDR3 has 16 residues. Trimming removed 5 bases from V and 2 bases from J, with 19 bases in between. The germline CDR1 and CDR2 sequences are LNHDA and SQIVND (reference sequence). The DNA for the CDR3 is TGTGCCAGTAGTCCCTACTCGCCCCGGGACGCCTACGAGCAGTACTTC. Its protein is CASSPYSPRDAYEQYF.

By its share, this clone is medium-sized. This chain connects TRBV12-3 or TRBV12-4 to TRBJ1-3; D is unresolved. V lost 3 bases, J lost 0 bases, and 12 bases lay in between. The CDR3 runs to 16 residues. CDR3 nucleotide sequence: TGTGCCAGCAGTTTCGCCGGCCGCGGCTCTGGAAACACCATATATTTT. This encodes CASSFAGRGSGNTIYF.

The V gene is TRBV19, the J gene TRBJ2-7, with D unclear. Trimming left V 3 bases short and J 3 bases short, with 9 bases between. Germline V CDR1 and CDR2: LNHDA, SQIVND (reference sequence). The CDR3 loop spans 13 amino acids. CDR3 protein: CASSMFYGYEQYF. The DNA of the CDR3 is TGTGCCAGTAGTATGTTTTATGGCTACGAGCAGTACTTC. Together with reference TRBV19 and TRBJ2-7, the CDR3 gives the full variable domain: DGGITQSPKYLFRKEGQNVTLSCEQNLNHDAMYWYRQDPGQGLRLIYYSQIVNDFQKGDIAEGYSVSREKKESFPLTVTSAQKNPTAFYLCASSMFYGYEQYFGPGTRLTVT.

The chain links TRBV11-2 to TRBJ2-1, with D perhaps TRBD1 or TRBD2 (7 bases each). CDR3 size: 16 residues. Germline V CDR1 and CDR2: SGHAT, FQNNGV. V shed 2 bases and J shed 2 bases, with 13 bases lying between them. The CDR3 sequence is CASSLLGGGAYNEQFF. Here the CDR3 DNA reads TGTGCCAGCAGCTTATTGGGAGGGGGCGCCTACAATGAGCAGTTCTTC.

The rearrangement joins TRBV7-2 to TRBJ2-7; 7 positions agree with TRBD2. This CDR3 has 14 amino acids. V shed 3 bases and J 4 bases; nucleotides not matched to a gene: 6. Germline values: CDR1 SGHTA, CDR2 FQGNSA. CDR3: CASSFGGGVYEQYF. CDR3 in DNA: TGTGCCAGCAGCTTTGGCGGGGGTGTTTACGAGCAGTACTTC.